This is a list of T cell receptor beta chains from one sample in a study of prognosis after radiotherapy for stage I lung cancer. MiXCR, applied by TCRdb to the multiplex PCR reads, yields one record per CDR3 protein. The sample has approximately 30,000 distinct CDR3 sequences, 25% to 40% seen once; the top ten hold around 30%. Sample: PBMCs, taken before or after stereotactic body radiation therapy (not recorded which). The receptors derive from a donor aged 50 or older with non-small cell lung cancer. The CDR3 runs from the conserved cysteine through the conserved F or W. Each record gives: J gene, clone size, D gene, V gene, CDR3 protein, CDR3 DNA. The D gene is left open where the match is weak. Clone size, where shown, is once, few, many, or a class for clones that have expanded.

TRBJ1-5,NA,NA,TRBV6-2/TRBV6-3,CASSESGPLSQPQHF,TGTGCCAGCAGTGAAAGTGGCCCCCTGTCACAGCCCCAGCATTTT
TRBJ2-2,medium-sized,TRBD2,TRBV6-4,CASSPGLASTGELFF,TGTGCCAGCAGCCCGGGACTAGCTAGCACCGGGGAGCTGTTTTTT
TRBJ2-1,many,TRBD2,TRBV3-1,CASSPYGTSGSDEQFF,TGTGCCAGCAGCCCCTACGGGACTAGCGGGAGTGACGAGCAGTTCTTC
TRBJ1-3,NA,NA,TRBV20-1,CSASTPARSGNTIYF,TGCAGTGCTAGCACTCCAGCGCGGTCTGGAAACACCATATATTTT
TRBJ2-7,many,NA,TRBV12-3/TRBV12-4,CASSLSRSLGYEQYF,TGTGCCAGCAGTTTGTCCCGGTCCTTGGGCTACGAGCAGTACTTC
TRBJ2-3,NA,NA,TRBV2,CASRFKEGRTSDTQYF,TGTGCCAGCAGATTCAAGGAGGGACGGACCTCGGATACGCAGTATTTT
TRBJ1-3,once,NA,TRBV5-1,CASSLPDPRNTIYF,TGCGCCAGCAGCCTTCCGGATCCGAGGAACACCATATATTTT
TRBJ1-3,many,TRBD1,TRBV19,CASSVTGGGNTIYF,TGTGCCAGTAGTGTGACAGGGGGTGGAAACACCATATATTTT
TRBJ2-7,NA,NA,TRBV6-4,CASSVWPSLAHEQYF,TGTGCCAGCAGTGTGTGGCCCAGTCTGGCCCACGAGCAGTACTTC
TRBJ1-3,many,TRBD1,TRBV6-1,CASGGQARGIWSTIYF,TGTGCCAGCGGCGGACAGGCCAGGGGGATCTGGAGCACCATATATTTT
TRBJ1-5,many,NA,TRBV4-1,CASSPLFMGRVYSNQPQHF,TGCGCCAGCAGCCCTTTGTTCATGGGCAGAGTGTATAGCAATCAGCCCCAGCATTTT
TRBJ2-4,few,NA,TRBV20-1,CSAPMGLAKNIQYF,TGCAGTGCCCCCATGGGACTAGCCAAAAACATTCAGTACTTC
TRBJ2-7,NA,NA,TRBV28,CASRPGRTYEQYF,TGTGCCAGCAGACCCGGCCGTACCTACGAGCAGTACTTC
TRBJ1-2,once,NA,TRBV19,CASSPHTYREPGYTF,TGTGCCAGTAGTCCACACACGTACAGGGAACCTGGCTACACCTTC
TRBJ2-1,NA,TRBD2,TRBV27,CASRPAGVDNEQFF,TGTGCCAGCAGACCAGCGGGAGTCGACAATGAGCAGTTCTTC
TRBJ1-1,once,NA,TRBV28,CASSFGVPSRDTEAFF,TGTGCCAGCAGTTTTGGGGTGCCTTCGAGGGACACTGAAGCTTTCTTT
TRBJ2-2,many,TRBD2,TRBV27,CASSLAGGPWGELFF,TGTGCCAGCAGTTTGGCGGGAGGGCCCTGGGGGGAGCTGTTTTTT
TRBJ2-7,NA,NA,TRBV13,CANSLDSGPSNYEQYF,TGTGCCAACAGCCTCGACAGTGGGCCTAGCAACTACGAGCAGTACTTC
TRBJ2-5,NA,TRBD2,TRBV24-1,CAASDPTPASGRDQETQYF,TGTGCCGCCAGTGATCCGACCCCCGCTAGCGGGAGAGACCAAGAGACCCAGTACTTC
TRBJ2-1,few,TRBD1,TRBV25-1,CASSDARQGSLDEQFF,TGTGCCAGCAGTGATGCTCGACAGGGGTCCTTGGATGAGCAGTTCTTC
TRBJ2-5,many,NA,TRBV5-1,CASSGQIQETQYF,TGCGCCAGCAGCGGACAGATCCAAGAGACCCAGTACTTC
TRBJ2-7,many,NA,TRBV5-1,CASSLLAGRSYEQYF,TGCGCCAGCAGCCTCCTTGCGGGGCGGTCCTACGAGCAGTACTTC
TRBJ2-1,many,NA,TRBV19,CATLSRNDNEQFF,TGTGCCACCCTAAGTAGGAACGACAATGAGCAGTTCTTC
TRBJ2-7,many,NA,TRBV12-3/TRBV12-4,CASDVLIQANEQYF,TGTGCCAGCGACGTATTAATACAGGCAAATGAGCAGTACTTC
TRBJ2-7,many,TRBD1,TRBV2,CASSRVRTGGLAYEQCF,TGTGCCAGCAGCAGAGTACGGACAGGGGGACTCGCCTACGAGCAGTGCTTC
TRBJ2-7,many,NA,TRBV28,CASSLPGPYEQYF,TGTGCCAGCAGTCTCCCGGGCCCCTACGAGCAGTACTTC
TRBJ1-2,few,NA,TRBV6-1,CASRLEGILNYGYTF,TGTGCCAGCAGACTGGAGGGGATCCTTAACTATGGCTACACATTC
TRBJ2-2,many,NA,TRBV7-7,CASSPAVLGGGTGELFF,TGTGCTAGCAGCCCAGCTGTGCTCGGCGGAGGGACCGGGGAGCTGTTTTTT
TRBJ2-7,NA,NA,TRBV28,CASRIRYRVSYEQYF,TGTGCCAGCAGAATTAGGTACAGGGTCTCCTACGAGCAGTACTTC
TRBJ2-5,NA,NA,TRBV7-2,CASNYPELAQETQYF,TGTGCCAGCAATTATCCGGAGTTGGCCCAAGAGACCCAGTACTTC
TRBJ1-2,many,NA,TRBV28,CASSLITANYGYTF,TGTGCCAGCAGTTTAATTACGGCTAACTATGGCTACACCTTC
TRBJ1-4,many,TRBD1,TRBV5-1,CASSIRTGGEKLFF,TGCGCCAGCAGCATACGGACAGGAGGGGAAAAACTGTTTTTT
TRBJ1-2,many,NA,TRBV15,CATSNYVGNYGCTF,TGTGCCACCAGCAACTATGTGGGTAACTATGGCTGCACCTTC
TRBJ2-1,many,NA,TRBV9,CASSVASDYNEQFF,TGTGCCAGCAGCGTAGCTAGCGACTACAATGAGCAGTTCTTC
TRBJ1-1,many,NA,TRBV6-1,CASSDGHWNTEAFF,TGTGCCAGCAGTGATGGACACTGGAACACTGAAGCTTTCTTT
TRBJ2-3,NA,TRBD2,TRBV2,CASLEVAGGEDTQYF,TGTGCCAGCTTGGAAGTAGCGGGAGGAGAGGATACGCAGTATTTT
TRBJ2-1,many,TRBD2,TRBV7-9,CASSLVRLAQFF,TGTGCCAGCAGCTTAGTTCGACTAGCGCAGTTCTTC
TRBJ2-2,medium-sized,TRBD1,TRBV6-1,CANRQGKDTGELFF,TGTGCCAACAGACAGGGTAAAGACACCGGGGAGCTGTTTTTT
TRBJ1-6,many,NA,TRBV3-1,CASSQDENSPLHF,TGTGCCAGCAGCCAAGACGAGAATTCACCCCTCCACTTT
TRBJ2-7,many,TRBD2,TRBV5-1,CASSLAGRGTYEQYF,TGCGCCAGCAGCTTGGCTGGGCGGGGGACCTACGAGCAGTACTTC
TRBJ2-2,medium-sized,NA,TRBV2,CASSGSSNTGELFF,TGTGCCAGCAGTGGATCTTCGAACACCGGGGAGCTGTTTTTT
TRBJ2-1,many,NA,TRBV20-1,CSARRMRGDTKHNDEQSF,TGCAGTGCTAGACGAATGCGGGGCGACACCAAGCATAACGATGAGCAGTCCTTC
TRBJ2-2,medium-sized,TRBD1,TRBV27,CASSLDRVTEAGELFF,TGTGCCAGCAGCCTCGACAGGGTGACGGAGGCCGGGGAGCTGTTTTTT
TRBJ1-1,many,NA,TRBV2,CASSYRSGDTEAFF,TGTGCCAGCAGTTACAGGTCCGGGGACACTGAAGCTTTCTTT
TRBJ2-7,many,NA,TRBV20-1,CSAFPGTGDEQYF,TGCAGTGCTTTCCCCGGTACAGGTGACGAGCAGTACTTC